Here is one T cell receptor beta chain with its context. Antigen: not known. These data belong to a study of siplizumab effects on memory and regulatory T cells. Study conclusions and caveats: Memory T cells appeared less diverse than naive cells, which seemed to contribute substantially to alloresponse. The authors did not confirm suppressive function in proliferating Tregs from siplizumab cultures. The majority of clones, roughly 80-96% of proliferating CD4+ or CD8+ clones, lacked an assignable naive or memory phenotype.

It was 95,000 to 100,000 TCR templates that were assayed per sample. This table comes from immunoSEQ multiplex PCR, and its TCRdb copy is limited to in-frame clones, with some not included. Here the sample spans roughly 75,000 clones, just over 90% being singletons. Per the germline V gene, CDR1 is MGHRA and CDR2 is YSYEKL. V lost 1 base to trimming and J lost 4 bases, with 16 bases between them. The CDR3 consists of 16 residues. This clonotype was sampled from a human donor in good health. The V gene is TRBV4-1, the J gene TRBJ1-1; D is unclear. The sequenced sample was CD8+ T cells sorted from blood. The CDR3: CASSQGVSAGATEAFF. The CDR3 DNA is TGCGCCAGCAGCCAAGGGGTAAGCGCAGGCGCCACTGAAGCTTTCTTT.